These 29 T cell receptor beta chains came from one sample sequenced in a study of tumor-infiltrating lymphocytes in oesophageal squamous cell carcinoma. TCRdb re-called the PCR reads with MiXCR, one entry per CDR3 protein. Of 6,500 to 8,500 distinct CDR3 sequences listed, around 14% are singletons. The sample comprised blood. The receptor source for this set is a male donor with esophageal squamous cell carcinoma.

The sample holds many counts of this clonotype. DNA for the CDR3: TGTGCCAGCAGCACCGGGACTACCAGCTCCTACGAGCAGTACTTC. Protein product: CASSTGTTSSYEQYF. The chain carries TRBV11-3 and TRBJ2-7; 7 positions agree with TRBD2. The germline gives CDR1 SGHNT, CDR2 YENEEA. The CDR3 has 15 residues. Trimming at V came to 5 bases and at J to 0 bases, leaving 7 bases not matched to a gene.

This clonotype was seen repeatedly, ten times or more. The CDR3 sequence: CAITRTGGGTPVDYGYTF. CDR3 nucleotide sequence: TGTGCCATCACCAGGACAGGGGGCGGGACTCCCGTTGACTATGGCTACACCTTC. The J gene is TRBJ1-2, the V gene TRBV10-3; 11 nucleotides align to TRBD1. V shed 7 bases and J 3 bases; nucleotides not matched to a gene: 16. CDR3 length: 18 residues. Germline V gene sequence: CDR1 ENHRY, CDR2 SYGVKD.

By its share, this clonotype is medium-sized (0.01 to 0.1%). Without the conserved terminal phenylalanine or tryptophan, this CDR3 likely stems from a read error. The DNA is omitted, as the CDR3 cannot be located on it reliably, and the CDR3 follows TCRdb's listing. The V call is TRBV12-3 or TRBV12-4, the J call TRBJ2-7. The CDR3 spans 16 amino acids, including both terminal residues. CDR3 residues: CASSLAAVNYGYTFGS.

At least ten counts were recorded for this clonotype. This sequence joins TRBV25-1 and TRBJ2-2, with D uncertain. Trimming left V 3 bases short and J 0 bases short, with 5 bases between. The CDR3 is 14 residues long. The germline gives CDR1 MGHDK, CDR2 SYGVNS. CDR3: CASSDVANTGELFF. CDR3 nucleotide sequence: TGTGCCAGCAGTGATGTCGCGAACACCGGGGAGCTGTTTTTT. Full variable domain (rest looked up from reference TRBV25-1 and TRBJ2-2): EADIYQTPRYLVIGTGKKITLECSQTMGHDKMYWYQQDPGMELHLIHYSYGVNSTEKGDLSSESTVSRIRTEHFPLTLESARPSHTSQYLCASSDVANTGELFFGEGSRLTVL.

This clonotype has ten or more counts. The chain combines TRBV5-6 with TRBJ1-2; D not certain. The CDR3 runs 13 residues. Trimming removed 2 bases at V and 4 bases at J, with 9 bases between. CDR1 is SGHDT, CDR2 YYEEEE, per germline. CDR3 in amino acids: CASSLNLVYGYTF. The DNA of the CDR3 is TGTGCCAGCAGCTTAAACTTGGTCTATGGCTACACCTTC.

Note on this clonotype: This could be a read error, since a much larger clone is one nucleotide away. The chain uses TRBV5-4 and TRBJ2-5, with D possibly TRBD2 on 5 matching bases. In germline, CDR1 is SGHNT, CDR2 YYREEE (reference sequence). The CDR3 extends over 15 amino acids. V was pared by 4 bases and J by 1 base, with 14 bases between. The CDR3 reads CASSTRRGPQETQYF. The DNA for the CDR3 is TGTGCCAGCAGCACCCGACGGGGTCCCCAAGAGACCCAGTACTTC.

This clonotype was counted only a few times. V is TRBV5-1 and J is TRBJ2-7; 7 bases align to TRBD2. The CDR3 contains 17 residues. In germline, CDR1 is SGHRS, CDR2 YFSETQ. The V gene end was trimmed by 0 bases and the J gene end by 0 bases; junction bases not matched to a gene: 9. The CDR3 DNA follows: TGCGCCAGCAGCTTGGGGGGGATAGCGGGCAGCTCCTACGAGCAGTACTTC. It specifies CASSLGGIAGSSYEQYF.

This clonotype occurred many times. Given the absence of the conserved phenylalanine or tryptophan at the CDR3 end, a read error is likely. Because the CDR3's place on the DNA is in doubt, the DNA is left out and the CDR3 is given as listed by TCRdb. The chain employs TRBV7-6 and TRBJ2-6. The length of the CDR3 is 8 amino acids, counting both ends. Germline V gene sequence: CDR1 SGHVS, CDR2 FNYEAQ. The CDR3 loop reads CASSVRHP.

Judged by abundance, this clonotype is medium-sized. The rearrangement links TRBV12-3 or TRBV12-4 to TRBJ2-5, with 10 bases lining up with TRBD2. V shed 3 bases, J shed 5 bases, and the junction held 0 bases outside the gene matches. This CDR3 region has 13 residues. CDR3 protein: CASSLTSGETQYF. The CDR3 DNA sequence: TGTGCCAGCAGTTTGACTAGCGGGGAGACCCAGTACTTC.

Note on this clonotype: Without the conserved terminal phenylalanine or tryptophan, this CDR3 likely stems from a read error. Because the CDR3's place on the DNA is in doubt, the DNA is left out and the CDR3 is given as listed by TCRdb. The chain combines TRBV5-3 with TRBJ2-1; TRBD1 was called by the table and not checked on the DNA. TRBV5-3 is an open reading frame whose function is uncertain. The CDR3 is 8 residues long, ends included. The CDR3 is CASSLEGA.

The sample holds many counts of this clonotype. This chain joins TRBV18 and TRBJ2-5, with a possible D match to TRBD2 (5 bases). V dropped 5 bases and J dropped 3 bases, with 10 bases sitting between them. The CDR3 is 13 residues long. CDR1 and CDR2 from the germline V gene are KGHSH and LQKENI. The CDR3: CASSEGRKETQYF. The CDR3 nucleotides are TGTGCCAGCTCAGAGGGAAGAAAAGAGACCCAGTACTTC. The full variable domain, with the rest looked up from reference TRBV18 and TRBJ2-5, is NAGVMQNPRHLVRRRGQEARLRCSPMKGHSHVYWYRQLPEEGLKFMVYLQKENIIDESGMPKERFSAEFPKEGPSILRIQQVVRGDSAAYFCASSEGRKETQYFGPGTRLLVL.

This clonotype was seen repeatedly, ten times or more. This rearrangement joins TRBV24-1 to TRBJ2-7, with 7 bases identical to TRBD2. The CDR3 runs to 12 residues. Germline CDR1 and CDR2: KGHDR and SFDVKD. The trim removed 5 bases at V and 3 bases at J, leaving 0 bases unmatched. The CDR3 DNA is TGTGCCACCAGTGGGGGGGGCTACGAGCAGTACTTC. It is translated as CATSGGGYEQYF.

V usage is TRBV6-4 and J usage is TRBJ2-3, with 12 bases identical to TRBD2. The J call may be wrong; the DNA end is better matched by TRBJ2-7. In germline, CDR1 is MRHNA, CDR2 SNTAGT. CDR3 length equals 15 residues. CDR3 bases: TGTGCCAGCAGTGACTCACTAGCGGGGGGCAATGAGCAGTACTTC. Amino acid sequence: CASSDSLAGGNEQYF.

On this clonotype itself: Likely a read error: the CDR3 ends without its conserved phenylalanine or tryptophan. Because the CDR3's place on the DNA is in doubt, the DNA is left out and the CDR3 is given as listed by TCRdb. The V gene is TRBV7-3, the J gene TRBJ2-7; the DNA was not used to check the table's D call, TRBD2. Germline CDR1 reads SGHTA; CDR2 reads FQGTGA. The CDR3 adds up to 17 amino acids, both ends counted. CDR3: CASSSRASANYGYTFGS.

This clonotype occurred many times. J is TRBJ1-1 and V is TRBV6-1; D gene uncertain. V was shortened by 7 bases and J by 1 base, with 10 bases between the two germline ends. This CDR3 has 13 amino acids. Germline assignment: CDR1 MNHNS and CDR2 SASEGT. CDR3 residues: CASTKKENTEAFF. CDR3 DNA: TGTGCCAGCACCAAGAAGGAGAACACTGAAGCTTTCTTT.

This clonotype was found many times. The rearrangement uses TRBV6-6 and TRBJ2-1; D remains unclear. The CDR3 is made up of 11 amino acids. The germline CDR1 and CDR2 sequences are MNHNY and SVGAGI (reference sequence). The germline V and J ends were trimmed by 0 bases and 12 bases, with 6 bases remaining between them. The CDR3, as DNA: TGTGCCAGCAGTTACTCACTTGCGCAGTTCTTC. It encodes CASSYSLAQFF.

There are many counts of this clonotype. The chain recombines TRBV6-1 with TRBJ2-2; no clear D. Trimming pared 2 bases from V and 0 bases from J, leaving 13 bases between. The CDR3 extends over 17 amino acids. Germline CDR1 reads MNHNS; CDR2 reads SASEGT. Here the CDR3 DNA reads TGTGCCAGCAGTGAAAACTACCTCCCTCCGAACACCGGGGAGCTGTTTTTT. Its translation is CASSENYLPPNTGELFF.

About this clonotype itself: The CDR3 carries no conserved terminal phenylalanine or tryptophan, so it likely arises from a read error. Because the CDR3's place on the DNA is in doubt, the DNA is left out and the CDR3 is given as listed by TCRdb. The V and J genes are TRBV7-6 and TRBJ1-1; the table gives TRBD1 as D, unverified against the DNA. Including both end residues, the CDR3 is 17 amino acids long. Looked up from germline, CDR1 is SGHVS and CDR2 is FNYEAQ. The CDR3 region is CASSHGQGDTMATPSVR.

There are many counts of this clonotype. The chain employs TRBV5-1 and TRBJ2-3; the D call may be TRBD1 or TRBD2 (5 bases each). CDR1 and CDR2 from the germline V gene are SGHRS and YFSETQ. V lost 5 bases to trimming and J lost 2 bases, with 12 bases between them. The CDR3 runs 14 residues. The CDR3 region has the DNA TGCGCCAGCAGAATGAGGGGTAACACAGATACGCAGTATTTT. Translation: CASRMRGNTDTQYF.

About this clonotype: One end of the junction is discordant with germline, which a read error may explain. The gene calls are TRBV9 and TRBJ1-3; 8 bases are a match to TRBD1. This CDR3 spans 15 amino acids. Germline CDR1 reads SGDLS; CDR2 reads YYNGEE. CDR3 coding DNA: TGTGCCAGCAGCTTCCAAGGACAGGGTGGAGACACCATATATTTT. This gives the protein CASSFQGQGGDTIYF.

In this sample, this clonotype turned up many times. The chain links TRBV12-3 or TRBV12-4 to TRBJ1-1; no definite D call. V was trimmed by 2 bases and J by 3 bases, leaving 7 bases between them. The CDR3 consists of 13 residues. The CDR3 sequence: CASSLLKDTEAFF. CDR3 DNA: TGTGCCAGCAGTTTATTAAAGGACACTGAAGCTTTCTTT.

This clonotype was detected ten times or more. The gene calls are TRBV10-3 and TRBJ2-6; D is unclear. This CDR3 comprises 15 residues. V dropped 2 bases and J dropped 3 bases, with 8 bases sitting between them. Germline V gives CDR1 ENHRY, CDR2 SYGVKD. The CDR3 nucleotides read TGTGCCATCAGTGAGAGGGCAGATGGGGCCAACGTCCTGACTTTC. Protein: CAISERADGANVLTF.

This clonotype occurred a few times. A much larger clone differs from this one at a single base, so this may be a read error. J is TRBJ2-7 and V is TRBV5-1, with 7 bases lining up with TRBD1. Germline V CDR1 and CDR2: SGHRS, YFSETQ. The CDR3 sequence is 15 residues long. With 3 bases clipped from V and 7 bases from J, the junction kept 13 bases outside the gene matches. The DNA for the CDR3 is TGCGCCAGCAGCTCCCCCCCGGGACAGAAGTATGAGCAGTACTTC. This sequence encodes CASSSPPGQKYEQYF.

With respect to this clonotype: At one end the junction does not follow the germline gene, possibly because of a read error. The chain couples TRBV9 to TRBJ2-5, with 12 bases matching TRBD1. The CDR3 sequence is 17 residues long. Looked up from germline, CDR1 is SGDLS and CDR2 is YYNGEE. CDR3 nucleotides: TGTGCCACGAACCGGGACAGGGGGCGCGTAGTGGATTCACCCCTCCACTTC. It yields the protein CATNRDRGRVVDSPLHF.

As concerns this clonotype: The conserved closing phenylalanine or tryptophan is absent in this CDR3, likely reflecting a read error. No DNA is shown, since the ends of the CDR3 on it are uncertain; the CDR3 is the one TCRdb lists. The V and J genes are TRBV12-3 or TRBV12-4 and TRBJ2-1. The CDR3 has 15 amino acids, counting both end residues. The CDR3 here is CATGFGDLRGYTFGS.

Details on this clonotype: The CDR3 end shows no conserved phenylalanine or tryptophan, and so a read error is likely. The limits of the CDR3 on the DNA are not certain, so only TCRdb's listed CDR3 is given. The rearrangement links TRBV7-9 to TRBJ2-7; the table's D call, TRBD1, was not checked against the DNA. Germline CDR1 reads SEHNR; CDR2 reads FQNEAQ (reference sequence). The CDR3 length is 18 residues, termini included. The CDR3 loop reads CASSLSLRDANYGYTFGS.

In this sample, this clonotype turned up a few times. The chain carries TRBV5-1 and TRBJ2-1; D is possibly TRBD2 (6 bases). Gene TRBJ2-5 matches the end of the DNA better, so the J call may be wrong. The CDR3 extends over 12 amino acids. The germline V gene encodes CDR1 SGHRS and CDR2 YFSETQ. CDR3 DNA: TGCGCCAGGGCAGGAGGGCAAGAGACCCAGTACTTC. Translated, it gives CARAGGQETQYF.

This clonotype was detected ten times or more. The chain joins TRBV24-1 to TRBJ1-4; 7 bases map to TRBD1. Trimming removed 10 bases from V and 8 bases from J; junction bases left unmatched: 9. Germline assignment: CDR1 KGHDR and CDR2 SFDVKD. The CDR3 is 13 residues long. CDR3 nucleotide sequence: TGTGCCACTCCGGACAGGCTAAGGGAAAAACTGTTTTTT. Translating gives CATPDRLREKLFF.

This clonotype occurred many times. The rearrangement joins TRBV6-7 to TRBJ2-7; no firm D call. TRBV6-7 carries the ORF label, with uncertain function. The V and J ends lost 4 bases and 6 bases respectively, with 13 bases between them. The length of the CDR3 is 13 residues. CDR3 region: CASSCLQVLEQYF. In DNA form, the CDR3 reads TGTGCCAGCAGTTGCCTTCAGGTACTCGAGCAGTACTTC.